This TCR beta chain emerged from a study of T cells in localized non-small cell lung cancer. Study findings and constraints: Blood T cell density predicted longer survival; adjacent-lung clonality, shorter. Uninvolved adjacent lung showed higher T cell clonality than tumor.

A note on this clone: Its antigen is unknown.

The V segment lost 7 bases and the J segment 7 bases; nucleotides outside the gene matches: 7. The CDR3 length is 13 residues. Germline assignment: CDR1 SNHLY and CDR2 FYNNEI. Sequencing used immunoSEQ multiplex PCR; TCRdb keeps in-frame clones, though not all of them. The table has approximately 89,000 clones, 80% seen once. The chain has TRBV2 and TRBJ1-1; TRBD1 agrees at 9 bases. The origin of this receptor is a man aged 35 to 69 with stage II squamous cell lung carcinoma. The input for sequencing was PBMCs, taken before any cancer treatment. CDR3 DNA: TGTGCCAGCACCACGGGACAGGGCCTTGAAGCTTTCTTT. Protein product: CASTTGQGLEAFF.